This T cell receptor beta chain was found in a study of T-cell memory formation after mild COVID-19. At the level of the study: TCR clusters were mostly donor specific. Study conclusions and caveats: CD4+ contracting clones were found mainly in CM and EM, and CD8+ ones in EMRA.

Each CDR3 protein gets one entry after TCRdb re-called the 5' RACE reads with MiXCR. Among around 410,000 distinct CDR3 sequences, under 25% were seen once, and the ten largest hold about 12%. This clonotype was seen a handful of times. Antigen unknown. The receptor's source is an adult woman who had mild COVID-19 (a few samples of this study predate the infection). Cell type and time point are not known. The sample comprised PBMCs or a T cell subset sorted from them (not recorded which).

CDR3 nucleotide sequence: TGTGCCATCAGTGAAGCGGGCCCAGCGGAGCCCCAGCATTTT. Translation gives CAISEAGPAEPQHF. The V gene is TRBV10-3, the J gene TRBJ1-5; no firm D call. CDR1 and CDR2 from the germline V gene are ENHRY and SYGVKD. Trimming stripped 3 bases from V and 8 bases from J, with 14 bases between. The length of the CDR3 is 14 residues.